A single sample is the source of the 31 T cell receptor beta chains below, sequenced in a study of T cells in women clearing cervical HPV infection. Clones were read by immunoSEQ multiplex PCR, and TCRdb kept only the in-frame ones, dropping some. The listing contains 20,000 to 25,000 clones. Material for sequencing was blood buffy coat. These receptors all stem from a woman between 18 and 75 years old with a cervical HPV16 infection that either progressed to CIN3+ or cleared (not recorded which).

A word on this clone: The sequenced fragment ends 3 residues before the CDR3 boundary, so the rest is inferred from the germline J gene. The chain is built from TRBV6-4 and TRBJ2-2, with TRBD1 matching 9 bases. Germline values: CDR1 MRHNA, CDR2 SNTAGT. This CDR3 is 15 amino acids long. This chain's CDR3 is CASSARQGEGEKLFF. The covered CDR3 bases are TGTGCCAGCAGTGCCCGACAGGGGGAAGGTGAAAAG.

CDR3 DNA (partial): TGTGCCAGCAGGTTACGGGACAGAACAGGAAACACC. As protein: CASRLRDRTGNT. The full-length CDR3 reads as CASRLRDRTGNTIYF. The rearrangement uses TRBV5-8 and TRBJ1-3; TRBD1 aligns across 7 bases. The read gets to within 3 residues of the CDR3 end, and the germline J gene fills in the rest. Germline V CDR1 and CDR2: SGHTS, YDEGEE. The V and J ends lost 5 bases and 4 bases, in that order; junction bases with no gene match: 9. The CDR3 contains 15 residues.

CDR3: CASSHISGFNQPQHF. The sequenced CDR3 bases are TGCGCCAGCAGCCACATTTCAGGGTTCAATCAGCCC. The chain links TRBV4-1 to TRBJ1-5, with D tentatively TRBD1 (5 bases). Read data end 3 residues before the CDR3 end; the end is taken from the germline J gene. Germline V lookup: CDR1 MGHRA, CDR2 YSYEKL. The CDR3 has 15 residues. V was cut by 3 bases and J by 3 bases, with 12 bases left in between.

As to this clone: The read terminates 3 residues ahead of where the CDR3 ends, so the germline J gene completes it. The chain uses TRBV19 and TRBJ2-2; weak D call: TRBD2 (6 bases). V gave up 4 bases and J gave up 7 bases, with 7 bases separating them. This CDR3 region has 12 residues. Germline assignment: CDR1 LNHDA and CDR2 SQIVND (reference sequence). The CDR3 loop reads CASSTSVGELFF. The covered CDR3 bases are TGTGCCAGTAGTACTAGCGTCGGGGAG. The variable domain in full, with the rest retrieved from reference TRBV19 and TRBJ2-2, is DGGITQSPKYLFRKEGQNVTLSCEQNLNHDAMYWYRQDPGQGLRLIYYSQIVNDFQKGDIAEGYSVSREKKESFPLTVTSAQKNPTAFYLCASSTSVGELFFGEGSRLTVL.

Details on this clone: The CDR3 extends 3 residues past the end of the read, so its final part is completed from the germline J gene. The rearrangement joins TRBV19 to TRBJ2-1, with D possibly matching TRBD2 (5 bases). CDR1 and CDR2 from the germline V gene are LNHDA and SQIVND (reference sequence). This CDR3 has 11 residues. With 10 bases removed from V and 6 bases from J, the gap between germline ends came to 10 bases. The CDR3 bases that were read are TGTGCCATAGCTAGCAGCAATGAG. Translation: CAIASSNE. The whole CDR3 is CAIASSNEQFF. The whole variable domain, remainder taken from reference TRBV19 and TRBJ2-1, is DGGITQSPKYLFRKEGQNVTLSCEQNLNHDAMYWYRQDPGQGLRLIYYSQIVNDFQKGDIAEGYSVSREKKESFPLTVTSAQKNPTAFYLCAIASSNEQFFGPGTRLTVL.

With respect to this clone: The sequenced fragment ends 3 residues before the CDR3 boundary, so the rest is inferred from the germline J gene. V usage is TRBV7-6 and J usage is TRBJ2-6; possibly TRBD1 for D (5 bases). Between the trimmed V and J ends, which lost 3 bases and 0 bases, there was a span of 9 bases. Germline values: CDR1 SGHVS, CDR2 FNYEAQ. CDR3 length equals 16 residues. CDR3: CASSFRQSSGANVLTF. The CDR3 bases that were read are TGTGCCAGCAGCTTCCGACAGAGCTCTGGGGCCAACGTC.

Details on this clone: The read halts 3 residues ahead of the CDR3 end, with the missing end drawn from the germline J gene. The chain joins TRBV5-1 to TRBJ1-4; 10 bases match TRBD1. This CDR3 contains 14 residues. V lost 4 bases and J lost 8; bases outside the gene matches: 5. CDR1 SGHRS and CDR2 YFSETQ come from the germline V gene. The sequenced part of the CDR3 DNA is TGCGCCAGCAGCCCGGGACAGGGGCGGGAAAAA. Translated: CASSPGQGREK. The complete CDR3 reads CASSPGQGREKLFF.

As regards this clone: The read stops 3 residues short of the end of the CDR3; the missing end is completed from the germline J gene. This chain joins TRBV25-1 and TRBJ2-1, with 7 nucleotides matching TRBD2. V gave up 1 base and J gave up 0 bases; unmatched junction bases: 3. CDR3 length equals 16 residues. From germline, CDR1 is MGHDK and CDR2 SYGVNS. CDR3 loop: CASSESQRDSYNEQFF. Incomplete CDR3 DNA: TGTGCCAGCAGTGAATCCCAGCGGGACTCCTACAATGAG. The entire variable domain, with the rest obtained from reference TRBV25-1 and TRBJ2-1, is as follows: EADIYQTPRYLVIGTGKKITLECSQTMGHDKMYWYQQDPGMELHLIHYSYGVNSTEKGDLSSESTVSRIRTEHFPLTLESARPSHTSQYLCASSESQRDSYNEQFFGPGTRLTVL.

A remark on this clone: The read ends 3 residues early relative to the CDR3; the germline J gene fills the gap. The chain has TRBV7-2 and TRBJ1-6; D not resolved. Trimming stripped 2 bases from V and 10 bases from J, with 12 bases between. The CDR3 extends over 14 amino acids. From germline, CDR1 is SGHTA and CDR2 FQGNSA. CDR3 loop: CASSLSPGYSPLHF. Incomplete CDR3 DNA: TGTGCCAGCAGCTTAAGCCCGGGGTACTCACCC. Full variable domain (missing parts from reference TRBV7-2 and TRBJ1-6): GAGVSQSPSNKVTEKGKDVELRCDPISGHTALYWYRQSLGQGLEFLIYFQGNSAPDKSGLPSDRFSAERTGGSVSTLTIQRTQQEDSAVYLCASSLSPGYSPLHFGNGTRLTVT.

On this clone itself: The DNA ends 3 residues before the CDR3 does, and the rest of the CDR3 is filled in from the germline J gene. The J gene is TRBJ1-1, the V gene TRBV11-3; the D is unclear. The CDR3 sequence is 13 residues long. Germline CDR1 is SGHNT and CDR2 is YENEEA. The CDR3 DNA, read in part, is TGTGCCAGCAGCTTACAGTTCTTCACAGAA. Translation gives CASSLQFFTE. The full CDR3 protein reads CASSLQFFTEAFF.

Remarks on this clone: From the germline J gene comes the end of the CDR3, since the read stops 3 residues before it. J is TRBJ2-1 and V is TRBV19; tentatively, D is TRBD1 (6 bases). The V end lost 7 bases, the J end lost 0 bases, and 10 bases lay between the germline ends. Germline V gene lookup returns CDR1 LNHDA and CDR2 SQIVND (reference sequence). This CDR3 spans 14 amino acids. The part of the CDR3 DNA that was read is TGTGCCAGTAAGGGGGATAGCTCCTACAATGAG. It encodes CASKGDSSYNE. The whole CDR3 region reads CASKGDSSYNEQFF.

Concerning this clone: The read gets to within 3 residues of the CDR3 end, and the germline J gene fills in the rest. V is TRBV5-5 and J is TRBJ2-1; D unresolved. Germline CDR1 is SGHKS and CDR2 is YYEKEE (reference sequence). V was shortened by 1 base and J by 8 bases, with 13 bases between the two germline ends. The CDR3 runs to 14 residues. The chain's CDR3 is CASSLIRAPYEQFF. The part of the CDR3 DNA that was read is TGTGCCAGCAGCTTGATAAGAGCGCCCTATGAG.

A note on this clone: From the germline J gene comes the end of the CDR3, since the read stops 3 residues before it. This chain joins TRBV29-1 and TRBJ1-1; D is undetermined. Germline lookup yields CDR1 SQVTM and CDR2 ANQGSEA. There are 13 residues in the CDR3. V lost 8 bases to trimming and J lost 2 bases, with 15 bases between them. The covered CDR3 bases are TGCAGCCCCCGAATGGTTCTAAACACTGAA. It is translated as CSPRMVLNTE. From start to end, the CDR3 is CSPRMVLNTEAFF.

In regard to this clone: The CDR3 end lies 3 residues beyond the end of the read and is filled in from the germline J gene. The V gene is TRBV19, the J gene TRBJ2-2; TRBD1 might be the D (8 bases). Looked up from germline, CDR1 is LNHDA and CDR2 is SQIVND (reference sequence). The CDR3 sequence is 14 residues long. Partial CDR3 DNA: TGTGCCAGTAGTAAACAGGGGGGGGGTTCACCG. Residues: CASSKQGGGSP. The entire CDR3 protein reads CASSKQGGGSPLFF.

A remark on this clone: Coverage ceases 3 residues before the CDR3 finishes, and the germline J gene fills in the end. The chain has TRBV7-6 and TRBJ1-2, with TRBD1 matching 7 bases. The CDR3 spans 14 residues. Looked up from germline, CDR1 is SGHVS and CDR2 is FNYEAQ. Partial CDR3 DNA: TGTGCCAGCAGCCCAGGACAGGCCTACAATGAC. Translating it yields CASSPGQAYND. The entire CDR3 protein is CASSPGQAYNDYTF.

As regards this clone: The read stops 3 residues short of the end of the CDR3; the missing end is completed from the germline J gene. This chain uses TRBV7-3 with TRBJ1-1; D unresolved. The CDR3 spans 13 residues. V dropped 5 bases and J dropped 1 base, with 8 bases sitting between them. Germline-derived CDR1 and CDR2 are SGHTA and FQGTGA. CDR3 DNA, as far as it was read: TGTGCCAGCAGCCCGCAGTCGAACACTGAA. Its protein product is CASSPQSNTE. The full CDR3 reads CASSPQSNTEAFF.

The part of the CDR3 DNA that was read is TGTGCCAGTAGTATGGGAGTCCTAGCGGGGGGGCTTGGCGCAGATACG. As protein: CASSMGVLAGGLGADT. The whole CDR3 sequence reads CASSMGVLAGGLGADTQYF. The rearrangement joins TRBV19 to TRBJ2-3; TRBD2 matches 12 bases. The read finishes 3 residues shy of the CDR3 end, and the germline J gene is used to complete it. This CDR3 has 19 amino acids. After removal of 3 bases from V and 4 bases from J, the junction contained 14 bases not matched to a gene. The germline V gene encodes CDR1 LNHDA and CDR2 SQIVND (reference sequence).

As concerns this clone: The DNA ends 3 residues before the CDR3 does, and the rest of the CDR3 is filled in from the germline J gene. The chain employs TRBV5-4 and TRBJ1-6; TRBD1 matches at 9 bases. Germline-derived CDR1 and CDR2 are SGHNT and YYREEE (reference sequence). The CDR3 is made up of 14 amino acids. The trim removed 5 bases at V and 7 bases at J, leaving 4 bases unmatched. CDR3 region: CASRSGTGNSPLHF. The sequenced CDR3 bases are TGTGCCAGCAGATCCGGGACAGGGAATTCACCC. The complete variable domain, with remaining parts taken from reference TRBV5-4 and TRBJ1-6, reads ETGVTQSPTHLIKTRGQQVTLRCSSQSGHNTVSWYQQALGQGPQFIFQYYREEENGRGNFPPRFSGLQFPNYSSELNVNALELDDSALYLCASRSGTGNSPLHFGNGTRLTVT.

Note on this clone: The observed sequence ends 3 residues before the CDR3 terminus, with the missing tail filled in from the germline J gene. V is TRBV5-1 and J is TRBJ2-7, with D possibly matching TRBD1 (6 bases). V was pared by 4 bases and J by 3 bases, with 17 bases between. The germline gives CDR1 SGHRS, CDR2 YFSETQ. This CDR3 is built from 15 residues. Incomplete CDR3 DNA: TGCGCCAGCAGCCCGGAACAGGGAATTTTCTACGAG. Translated: CASSPEQGIFYE. The entire CDR3 protein reads CASSPEQGIFYEQYF.

Details on this clone: The missing CDR3 end, 3 residues past where the read stops, is filled in from the germline J gene. The rearrangement uses TRBV30 and TRBJ2-3; TRBD2 aligns across 16 bases. V shed 2 bases and J 4 bases; nucleotides not matched to a gene: 3. Germline V gives CDR1 GTSNPN, CDR2 SVGIG (reference sequence). The CDR3 extends over 16 amino acids. The covered CDR3 bases are TGTGCCTGGAGTTCTGGGACTAGCGGGGGGGCAGATACG. Protein: CAWSSGTSGGADT. The entire CDR3 is CAWSSGTSGGADTQYF.

A note on this clone: The CDR3 end falls 3 residues outside the read, so it is completed with the germline J gene. V is TRBV2 and J is TRBJ1-5; TRBD1 aligns across 10 bases. J lost 0 bases, V lost 10 bases, and 12 bases had no gene match. This CDR3 has 17 amino acids. The germline V gene has CDR1 SNHLY and CDR2 FYNNEI. This CDR3 reads CATGDRGTTISNQPQHF. CDR3 DNA, as far as it was read: TGTGCCACCGGGGACAGGGGTACCACCATTAGCAATCAGCCC.

CDR3 DNA (partial): TGTGCCAGCAGCCCCACAATAGGCTACACAGATACC. This gives the protein CASSPTIGYTDT. The CDR3 as a whole reads CASSPTIGYTDTYTF. This chain joins TRBV7-9 and TRBJ1-2; D gene ambiguous. The missing CDR3 end, 3 residues past where the read stops, is filled in from the germline J gene. The germline V gene has CDR1 SEHNR and CDR2 FQNEAQ (reference sequence). The CDR3 extends over 15 amino acids. The whole variable domain, filled in from reference TRBV7-9 and TRBJ1-2, reads DTGVSQNPRHKITKRGQNVTFRCDPISEHNRLYWYRQTLGQGPEFLTYFQNEAQLEKSRLLSDRFSAERPKGSFSTLEIQRTEQGDSAMYLCASSPTIGYTDTYTFGSGTRLTVV.

As regards this clone: The CDR3 extends 3 residues past the end of the read, so its final part is completed from the germline J gene. This chain links TRBV6-2 or TRBV6-3 with TRBJ1-1, with a weak D call TRBD1 (5 bases). Trimming removed 2 bases at V and 1 base at J, with 14 bases between. The V gene's germline CDR1 is MNHEY and CDR2 SVGEGT. The CDR3 sequence is 16 residues long. CDR3 loop: CASSYDSGGTNTEAFF. The sequenced part of the CDR3 DNA is TGTGCCAGCAGTTACGATTCCGGGGGGACGAACACTGAA.

Worth noting for this clone: Sequencing ends 3 residues short of the CDR3 end; the germline J gene provides the rest. The chain recombines TRBV20-1 with TRBJ1-5; 9 bases fit TRBD1. The junction had 8 bases not matched to a gene; V was cut back by 2 bases and J by 6 bases. This CDR3 is built from 15 residues. Germline values: CDR1 DFQATT, CDR2 SNEGSKA (reference sequence). Incomplete CDR3 DNA: TGCAGTGCTAGACCAACAGGGGGCGAGGGTCAGCCC. Encoded protein: CSARPTGGEGQP. The CDR3 in full is CSARPTGGEGQPQHF.

With regard to this clone: The read terminates 3 residues ahead of where the CDR3 ends, so the germline J gene completes it. The chain employs TRBV24-1 and TRBJ2-5; 7 nucleotides match TRBD1. The CDR3 totals 16 residues. Germline V lookup: CDR1 KGHDR, CDR2 SFDVKD. V gave up 3 bases and J gave up 3 bases; unmatched junction bases: 9. CDR3 bases read: TGTGCCACCAGTGATACCAAAGGGACAGTGAAAGAGACC. Translating it yields CATSDTKGTVKET. Given in full, the CDR3 is CATSDTKGTVKETQYF.

With respect to this clone: The sequence runs out 3 residues before the end of the CDR3; the remainder is reconstructed from the germline J gene. The chain combines TRBV19 with TRBJ2-5; the D is unclear. Germline V gene data show CDR1 as LNHDA and CDR2 as SQIVND (reference sequence). V was trimmed by 3 bases and J by 3 bases, leaving 8 bases between them. The CDR3 covers 13 residues. CDR3 DNA (partial): TGTGCCAGTAGTATTCGGCGGAAAGAGACC. The encoded protein is CASSIRRKET. The whole CDR3 sequence reads CASSIRRKETQYF.

Points on this clone: The read halts 3 residues ahead of the CDR3 end, with the missing end drawn from the germline J gene. This chain uses TRBV19 with TRBJ2-1; maybe TRBD2 (7 bases). The CDR3 covers 15 residues. With 5 bases removed from V and 6 bases from J, the gap between germline ends came to 17 bases. The germline CDR1 and CDR2 sequences are LNHDA and SQIVND (reference sequence). The CDR3 bases that were read are TGTGCCAGTAGTCCTAGCGGAGGGGGGGGCAATGAG. This gives the protein CASSPSGGGGNE. In full, the CDR3 reads CASSPSGGGGNEQFF.

Note on this clone: The CDR3 end is not reached by the read, which stops 3 residues before it; the germline J gene fills it in. The chain combines TRBV19 with TRBJ1-2; D is ambiguous. The CDR3 sequence is 17 residues long. CDR1 and CDR2 from the germline V gene are LNHDA and SQIVND (reference sequence). The DNA read from the CDR3 is TGTGCCAGTAGCGTGCAACTAGCGGGAGGGAACAAAAACATC. This translates into CASSVQLAGGNKNI. The whole CDR3 region reads CASSVQLAGGNKNIYTF.

Points on this clone: The sequence runs out 3 residues before the end of the CDR3; the remainder is reconstructed from the germline J gene. The chain is built from TRBV10-3 and TRBJ2-7; 7 positions match TRBD2. Losses at the gene ends were 4 bases for V and 2 bases for J; bases not matched to a gene: 5. Germline CDR1 and CDR2: ENHRY and SYGVKD. The CDR3 contains 14 residues. Here the CDR3 reads CAISGLAATYEQYF. CDR3 bases read: TGTGCCATCAGTGGGCTAGCGGCCACCTACGAG.

Regarding this clone: The CDR3 goes on 3 residues after the read ends, and that part is filled in from the germline J gene. The rearrangement links TRBV7-3 to TRBJ1-6; perhaps TRBD1 as D (6 bases). Trimming pared 4 bases from V and 6 bases from J, leaving 13 bases between. This CDR3 contains 15 residues. The germline V gene has CDR1 SGHTA and CDR2 FQGTGA. The sequenced part of the CDR3 DNA is TGTGCCAGCAGCTCTCAACAGGGATTTAATTCACCC. This sequence encodes CASSSQQGFNSP. The whole CDR3 sequence is CASSSQQGFNSPLHF.

Here the CDR3 reads CAWSVLKGTEAFF. The covered CDR3 bases are TGTGCCTGGAGTGTTCTTAAAGGCACTGAA. The genes are TRBV30 and TRBJ1-1; no reliable D call. The observed sequence ends 3 residues before the CDR3 terminus, with the missing tail filled in from the germline J gene. The CDR3 spans 13 residues. Germline lookup yields CDR1 GTSNPN and CDR2 SVGIG (reference sequence). V lost 0 bases and J 4 bases, leaving 9 bases between the germline ends.